This T cell receptor beta chain is from a study of blood T cell repertoires in COVID-19. The wider study: PBMCs, B-cell-depleted T cells, or T cells were the source of the cDNA or gDNA that made up the material.

The table came from immunoSEQ multiplex PCR; TCRdb's copy has only in-frame clones and leaves some out. The data hold about 55,000 clones, with 87% observed a single time. V was trimmed by 3 bases and J by 5 bases, leaving 13 bases between them. The CDR3 extends over 15 amino acids. CDR1 is LGHNA and CDR2 is YNFKEQ in the germline V gene. Sequenced input: peripheral blood. The rearrangement links TRBV4-2 to TRBJ2-2, with D possibly matching TRBD1 (6 bases). The sequence was collected from a middle-aged man with COVID-19, enrolled during active disease. The CDR3 DNA sequence: TGTGCCAGCAGCCAGGATTACAGGGATACCGGGGAGCTGTTTTTT. Protein: CASSQDYRDTGELFF.